The next 13 T cell receptor beta chains were all read from a single sample in a study of identical twins. TCRdb recomputed calls from the 5' RACE reads with MiXCR, one row per CDR3 protein. The sample includes about 890,000 distinct CDR3 sequences, around an eighth of them seen just once. The sample also formed part of further work on yellow fever vaccine responses in identical twins.

The material sequenced was PBMCs. These receptors all stem from a woman under 30 in good health.

This sequence joins TRBV29-1 and TRBJ1-1; D is undetermined. Germline values: CDR1 SQVTM, CDR2 ANQGSEA. This CDR3 is built from 17 residues. Trimming pared 1 base from V and 4 bases from J, leaving 22 bases between. The CDR3 bases are TGCAGCGTTGAAGGGGTTGGGGTAGCCTCCCGGGTCACTGAAGCTTTCTTT. It encodes CSVEGVGVASRVTEAFF.

This sequence joins TRBV15 and TRBJ2-7; a possible D gene is TRBD2 (5 bases). The V gene's germline CDR1 is LNHNV and CDR2 YYDKDF (reference sequence). The length of the CDR3 is 15 residues. V was trimmed by 0 bases and J by 3 bases, leaving 12 bases between them. The DNA of the CDR3 is TGTGCCACCAGCAGAGATCGTTCGGGGTTCTACGAGCAGTACGTC. Encoded protein: CATSRDRSGFYEQYV.

This clonotype was seen more than once but under ten times. The V gene is TRBV5-1, the J gene TRBJ2-5; D gene ambiguous. This CDR3 has 13 amino acids. Germline CDR1 SGHRS, CDR2 YFSETQ. The V end lost 4 bases, the J end lost 5 bases, and 12 bases lay between the germline ends. CDR3 amino acids: CASSPRTSETQYF. The CDR3 DNA is TGCGCCAGCAGCCCACGTACGTCGGAGACCCAGTACTTC.

This clonotype has just a few counts. The V and J genes are TRBV6-5 and TRBJ2-1, with D perhaps TRBD2 (7 bases). The germline V and J ends were trimmed by 4 bases and 6 bases, with 19 bases remaining between them. Germline values: CDR1 MNHEY, CDR2 SVGAGI. The CDR3 runs to 16 residues. The CDR3 is CASSSAVRGAVNEQFF. DNA of the CDR3: TGTGCCAGCAGTTCGGCGGTCCGGGGGGCGGTCAATGAGCAGTTCTTC.

This chain links TRBV20-1 with TRBJ1-2; D ambiguous. The CDR3 consists of 9 residues. Trimming pared 8 bases from V and 8 bases from J, leaving 9 bases between. Germline values: CDR1 DFQATT, CDR2 SNEGSKA (reference sequence). In DNA form, the CDR3 reads TGCAGTCCGCTAGGGGGCTACACCTTC. Amino acid sequence: CSPLGGYTF.

In this sample, this clonotype turned up a few times. This chain joins TRBV20-1 and TRBJ2-3, with no clear D. The CDR3 covers 11 residues. Trimming left V 6 bases short and J 3 bases short, with 7 bases between. Germline V CDR1 and CDR2: DFQATT, SNEGSKA (reference sequence). CDR3 DNA sequence: TGCAGTGCCCCCGCGACAGATACGCAGTATTTT. This sequence encodes CSAPATDTQYF.

V is TRBV25-1 and J is TRBJ2-2; D remains ambiguous. The CDR3 is made up of 11 amino acids. V lost 5 bases, J lost 9 bases, and 7 bases lay in between. Looked up from germline, CDR1 is MGHDK and CDR2 is SYGVNS. Here the CDR3 DNA reads TGTGCCAGCAGTTTTCAGAGGGAGCTGTTTTTT. Its translation: CASSFQRELFF.

This chain links TRBV7-8 with TRBJ2-2, with D uncertain. Germline assignment: CDR1 SGHVS and CDR2 FQNEAQ. Trimming took off 5 bases at V and 4 bases at J, with 14 bases between the two ends. CDR3 length: 15 amino acids. CDR3 DNA: TGTGCCAGCAGCCCCGACCCCGACCGCACCGGGGAGCTGTTTTTT. Translation gives CASSPDPDRTGELFF.

The chain employs TRBV5-6 and TRBJ2-1; D gene unclear. Germline values: CDR1 SGHDT, CDR2 YYEEEE. V was shortened by 6 bases and J by 4 bases, with 11 bases between the two germline ends. CDR3 size: 13 residues. The DNA for the CDR3 is TGTGCCAGCATGGGCCAGGCTTACAATGAGCAGTTCTTC. Its protein product is CASMGQAYNEQFF.

The chain is built from TRBV12-3 or TRBV12-4 and TRBJ2-3; D is ambiguous. The length of the CDR3 is 15 residues. V lost 3 bases and J lost 1, with 11 bases in between. This chain's CDR3 is CASSFSPSGTDTQYF. For the CDR3, the DNA is TGTGCCAGCAGTTTCTCCCCGAGCGGCACAGATACGCAGTATTTT.

This clonotype has just a few counts. The J gene is TRBJ1-5, the V gene TRBV20-1; D is uncertain. Germline V gene sequence: CDR1 DFQATT, CDR2 SNEGSKA (reference sequence). The CDR3 is 15 residues long. V lost 5 bases, J lost 1 base, and 15 bases lay in between. The CDR3 coding sequence is TGCAGTGCTCCCCTTAATTCGGGGAGCAATCAGCCCCAGCATTTT. It yields the protein CSAPLNSGSNQPQHF.

This clonotype showed up just a few times. The gene calls are TRBV7-6 and TRBJ2-7, with unresolved D. Germline V CDR1 and CDR2: SGHVS, FNYEAQ. The CDR3 consists of 13 residues. V lost 5 bases to trimming and J lost 7 bases, with 15 bases between them. In nucleotides, the CDR3 is TGTGCCAGCAGCCCCTCCTCCGTGTGGGAGCAGTACTTC. As protein: CASSPSSVWEQYF.

This clonotype occurred a few times. The V gene is TRBV29-1, the J gene TRBJ2-5; tentative D call: TRBD1 (5 bases). Trimming stripped 8 bases from V and 5 bases from J, with 21 bases between. Germline CDR1 is SQVTM and CDR2 is ANQGSEA. The CDR3 consists of 14 residues. The CDR3 region has the DNA TGCAGCACCGACAGCTCGGGTTCTTGGGAGACCCAGTACTTC. This codes for CSTDSSGSWETQYF. Full variable domain (remainder filled in from reference TRBV29-1 and TRBJ2-5): SAVISQKPSRDICQRGTSLTIQCQVDSQVTMMFWYRQQPGQSLTLIATANQGSEATYESGFVIDKFPISRPNLTFSTLTVSNMSPEDSSIYLCSTDSSGSWETQYFGPGTRLLVL.